This T cell receptor (beta chain) was retrieved from a study of shared clonotypes between healthy human individuals. Study in general: A donor's plate count was three for CD4 naive and three for CD4 memory; CD8 naive had two and CD8 memory one. Regarding the study as a whole: Roughly 4.6% of naive CD4 clonotypes were common to four donors. It was the non-shared clonotypes that had lower generation probabilities than clonotypes shared by all four donors.

A deep-level run was used for the assay. Method: immunoSEQ multiplex PCR; TCRdb's copy keeps in-frame clones and lacks some. Of roughly 1 million clones listed, about 74% are singletons. Between the trimmed V and J ends, which lost 7 bases and 1 base, there was a span of 10 bases. Germline CDR1 and CDR2: SNHLY and FYNNEI. CDR3 length: 13 amino acids. Points on this clone: Its antigen is currently unknown.

The chain joins TRBV2 to TRBJ1-1; no clear D. Sequenced: memory CD4+ T cells sorted from blood. Subset indicated: CD45RA-negative fraction. The sequence came from a man between 18 and 29 years old in good health. As DNA, the CDR3 is TGTGCCAGCAAGGGAGAGAAGAACACTGAAGCTTTCTTT. Translation gives CASKGEKNTEAFF.